The rows below give T cell receptor beta chains drawn from one sample of a study of OX40 agonist ivuxolimab in advanced cancers. The table came from immunoSEQ multiplex PCR; TCRdb's copy has only in-frame clones and leaves some out. The data contain about 59,000 clones, more than 75% of them seen just once; the ten biggest clones take up approximately 0.4%. Material: CD4+ or CD8+ T cells sorted from blood, obtained in a trial of the OX40 agonist ivuxolimab. Receptors were obtained from an adult with an advanced solid tumor such as melanoma, head and neck, liver or kidney cancer. Both conserved end residues are part of each CDR3. D genes are given only for firm matches. Some rows have no size entry. The others give once, few or many, or a class for an expanded clone.

V gene: TRBV19; J gene: TRBJ2-1; D gene: NA; clone size: once; CDR3 DNA: TGTGCCAGTAGTATTTCGGGATATGGGGTTACCTACAATGAGCAGTTCTTC; CDR3 protein: CASSISGYGVTYNEQFF
V gene: TRBV18; J gene: TRBJ2-5; D gene: TRBD1; clone size: NA; CDR3 DNA: TGTGCCAGCTCGGACAGGGTGGATGAAACCCAGTACTTC; CDR3 protein: CASSDRVDETQYF
V gene: TRBV5-6; J gene: TRBJ2-1; D gene: TRBD2; clone size: NA; CDR3 DNA: TGTGCCAGCAGCGTTCCGGGACTAGCGTACAATGAGCAGTTCTTC; CDR3 protein: CASSVPGLAYNEQFF
V gene: TRBV18; J gene: TRBJ1-5; D gene: NA; clone size: NA; CDR3 DNA: TGTGCCAGCTCACCAATAGGAGGCGGGCAGCCCCAGCATTTT; CDR3 protein: CASSPIGGGQPQHF
V gene: TRBV29-1; J gene: TRBJ2-3; D gene: NA; clone size: NA; CDR3 DNA: TGCAGCGTGACCGGGACCTGGGGGACAGATACGCAGTATTTT; CDR3 protein: CSVTGTWGTDTQYF
V gene: TRBV6-1; J gene: TRBJ2-1; D gene: TRBD2; clone size: NA; CDR3 DNA: TGTGCCAGCAGTGGACCCGGGACTAGCGGTTACAATGAGCAGTTCTTC; CDR3 protein: CASSGPGTSGYNEQFF
V gene: TRBV5-1; J gene: TRBJ1-6; D gene: NA; clone size: NA; CDR3 DNA: TGCGCCAGCAGCTTGGACCCAGGGGACGGTTCACCCCTCCACTTT; CDR3 protein: CASSLDPGDGSPLHF
V gene: TRBV7-3; J gene: TRBJ1-5; D gene: NA; clone size: NA; CDR3 DNA: TGTGCCAGCAGCTCGAGAGAGGGGAATCAGCCCCAGCATTTT; CDR3 protein: CASSSREGNQPQHF
V gene: TRBV14; J gene: TRBJ1-1; D gene: NA; clone size: NA; CDR3 DNA: TGTGCCAGCAGCCAAGTTATAGGACGGCAAGCTTTCTTT; CDR3 protein: CASSQVIGRQAFF
V gene: TRBV14; J gene: TRBJ1-2; D gene: NA; clone size: NA; CDR3 DNA: TGTGCCAGCAGCCAAGGGAAGGGTGGCTACACCTTC; CDR3 protein: CASSQGKGGYTF
V gene: TRBV19; J gene: TRBJ2-1; D gene: TRBD1; clone size: NA; CDR3 DNA: TGTGCCAGTAGGACCGGGACAGGGCGCTCCTACAATGAGCAGTTCTTC; CDR3 protein: CASRTGTGRSYNEQFF
V gene: TRBV4-3; J gene: TRBJ1-2; D gene: TRBD1; clone size: NA; CDR3 DNA: TGCGCCAGCAGCCAAGATGGAGTAACCGGGACAGGGCAGCTCTATGGCTACACCTTC; CDR3 protein: CASSQDGVTGTGQLYGYTF
V gene: TRBV30; J gene: TRBJ2-4; D gene: NA; clone size: once; CDR3 DNA: TGTGCCTGGAGCGGACAAGAAATTCAGTACTTC; CDR3 protein: CAWSGQEIQYF
V gene: TRBV6-6; J gene: TRBJ1-1; D gene: TRBD1; clone size: NA; CDR3 DNA: TGTGCCAGCAAAAAACGGACAGGGTTGAACACTGAAGCTTTCTTT; CDR3 protein: CASKKRTGLNTEAFF
V gene: TRBV5-1; J gene: TRBJ1-1; D gene: TRBD1; clone size: few; CDR3 DNA: TGCGCCAGCAGCTGGACAGGAGGAAACACTGAAGCTTTCTTT; CDR3 protein: CASSWTGGNTEAFF
V gene: TRBV6-5; J gene: TRBJ1-2; D gene: NA; clone size: once; CDR3 DNA: TGTGCCAGCAAGCTAAGGATGGACAACTATGGCTACACCTTC; CDR3 protein: CASKLRMDNYGYTF
V gene: TRBV6-5; J gene: TRBJ1-2; D gene: TRBD1; clone size: few; CDR3 DNA: TGTGCCAGCAGTTACACCCGGACAGGGGGAGGATATGGCTACACCTTC; CDR3 protein: CASSYTRTGGGYGYTF
V gene: TRBV4-2; J gene: TRBJ2-1; D gene: NA; clone size: NA; CDR3 DNA: TGTGCCAGCAGCCAACTTGGCCACTACAATGAGCAGTTCTTC; CDR3 protein: CASSQLGHYNEQFF
V gene: TRBV4-1; J gene: TRBJ2-1; D gene: TRBD2; clone size: NA; CDR3 DNA: TGCGCCAGCAGCCCTCAAGCCGGGACTAGCGCCGGCGTCAATGAGCAGTTCTTC; CDR3 protein: CASSPQAGTSAGVNEQFF
V gene: TRBV5-6; J gene: TRBJ1-5; D gene: NA; clone size: NA; CDR3 DNA: TGTGCCAGCAGCTCAGGTGATATTCAGGGACCCTTAGGCAATCAGCCCCAGCATTTT; CDR3 protein: CASSSGDIQGPLGNQPQHF
V gene: TRBV9; J gene: TRBJ2-5; D gene: NA; clone size: NA; CDR3 DNA: TGTGCCAGCAGCGCAGGGGGGCAAGAGACCCAGTACTTC; CDR3 protein: CASSAGGQETQYF
V gene: TRBV18; J gene: TRBJ2-2; D gene: TRBD2; clone size: NA; CDR3 DNA: TGTGCCAGCTCCCAACTAGCGGACACCGGGGAGCTGTTTTTT; CDR3 protein: CASSQLADTGELFF
V gene: TRBV5-1; J gene: TRBJ2-1; D gene: NA; clone size: NA; CDR3 DNA: TGCGCCAGCAGCTTGGCCGGCGGCCGAGGGGAGTTCTTC; CDR3 protein: CASSLAGGRGEFF
V gene: TRBV28; J gene: TRBJ2-7; D gene: NA; clone size: NA; CDR3 DNA: TGTGCCAGCAGCCCAGACAGTTACGAGCAGTACTTC; CDR3 protein: CASSPDSYEQYF
V gene: TRBV6-5; J gene: TRBJ1-1; D gene: NA; clone size: once; CDR3 DNA: TGTGCCAGCATTGGGCCCTTGGGCACTGAAGCTTTCTTT; CDR3 protein: CASIGPLGTEAFF
V gene: TRBV4-3; J gene: TRBJ2-7; D gene: TRBD1; clone size: NA; CDR3 DNA: TGCGCCAGCAGCCAAGATCACAGGGGTCGTTCCTACGAGCAGTACTTC; CDR3 protein: CASSQDHRGRSYEQYF
V gene: TRBV29-1; J gene: TRBJ2-1; D gene: TRBD1; clone size: NA; CDR3 DNA: TGCAGCTCAATGTCGGACAGGGTTTATGAGCAGTTCTTC; CDR3 protein: CSSMSDRVYEQFF
V gene: TRBV30; J gene: TRBJ2-5; D gene: NA; clone size: NA; CDR3 DNA: TGTGCCTGGAGTCTAACAGAGACCCAGTACTTC; CDR3 protein: CAWSLTETQYF
V gene: TRBV7-8; J gene: TRBJ1-1; D gene: NA; clone size: NA; CDR3 DNA: TGTGCCAGCAGCTTAGACCAGAAAGCTTTCTTT; CDR3 protein: CASSLDQKAFF
V gene: TRBV15; J gene: TRBJ1-1; D gene: NA; clone size: NA; CDR3 DNA: TGTGCCACCAGCAGACCTCAGACGTCCGGAGTTGAAGCTTTCTTT; CDR3 protein: CATSRPQTSGVEAFF
V gene: TRBV9; J gene: TRBJ1-2; D gene: NA; clone size: NA; CDR3 DNA: TGTGCCAGCAGTGGACAGTCCCCCTATGGCTACACCTTC; CDR3 protein: CASSGQSPYGYTF
V gene: TRBV10-3; J gene: TRBJ2-2; D gene: NA; clone size: NA; CDR3 DNA: TGTGCCATTTGCGGACGACTAGTCACCGGGGAGCTGTTTTTT; CDR3 protein: CAICGRLVTGELFF
V gene: TRBV12-5; J gene: TRBJ1-1; D gene: NA; clone size: once; CDR3 DNA: TGTGCTAGTGGTTCCCGGAGGACCTCGAACACTGAAGCTTTCTTT; CDR3 protein: CASGSRRTSNTEAFF
V gene: TRBV18; J gene: TRBJ2-7; D gene: TRBD2; clone size: few; CDR3 DNA: TGTGCCAGCTCGCCCCGGGGGGACTACGAGCAGTACTTC; CDR3 protein: CASSPRGDYEQYF
V gene: TRBV2; J gene: TRBJ2-7; D gene: NA; clone size: NA; CDR3 DNA: TGTGCCAGCATACCCAGGGGTCCGACCTACGAGCAGTACTTC; CDR3 protein: CASIPRGPTYEQYF